This TCR beta chain was sequenced for a study of cytomegalovirus exposure and HLA in healthy donors. Donors counted as nominally healthy when sampled, yet unrecorded immune exposures were likely. It was with 60 Vbeta and 13 Jbeta primers that the PCR ran. Sequencing was performed with immunoSEQ multiplex PCR; in TCRdb, only in-frame clones are kept and a portion is missing. The repertoire holds around 180,000 clones, with 65% to 85% as singletons. Germline assignment: CDR1 SGHNT and CDR2 YYREEE (reference sequence). Trimming took 1 base from V and 1 from J; bases not matched to a gene: 1. The CDR3 contains 15 residues.

The sequenced material came from PBMCs. The source of this sequence is a woman under 40 in good health and CMV-seropositive. The chain uses TRBV5-4 and TRBJ1-2; 10 bases are a match to TRBD1. The CDR3 bases are TGTGCCAGCAGCTTGTGGGACAGGGGTAACTATGGCTACACCTTC. Protein product: CASSLWDRGNYGYTF.